This T cell receptor beta chain is drawn from a study of Graves' ophthalmopathy and Graves' hyperthyroidism. Study-level information: Peripheral blood (taken before any treatment) was collected at initial diagnosis.

Trimming at V came to 1 base and at J to 5 bases, leaving 7 bases not matched to a gene. Looked up from germline, CDR1 is SEHNR and CDR2 is FQNEAQ (reference sequence). The CDR3 is made up of 15 amino acids. Amplifying from RNA transcripts, the study obtained TCR beta CDR3 regions. HTBI primers primed a first-round RT-PCR, and a second-round multiplex PCR followed. Via MiXCR, TCRdb re-called the multiplex PCR reads, giving one row per CDR3 protein. The sample records 230,000 or so distinct CDR3 sequences, roughly 50% being singletons. Physicians reached a diagnosis by relying on clinical symptoms, serum thyroxine, TRAb, thyroid ultrasound and orbital computed tomography. PBMCs had their origin in fresh peripheral blood (10 ml).

Sequenced input: peripheral blood. This TCR was recovered from an adult man with Graves' ophthalmopathy. The chain couples TRBV7-9 to TRBJ2-5, with 7 positions matching TRBD2. CDR3 region: CASSLVASGGETQYF. In DNA form, the CDR3 reads TGTGCCAGCAGCTTAGTGGCTAGCGGAGGTGAGACCCAGTACTTC.